This paragraph covers one TCR beta chain sequence. Its antigen is as yet unknown. The data were taken from a study of CD8 T cells in ankylosing spondylitis. Regarding the study as a whole: A TCR beta motif of roughly 8 highly homologous variants seemed to mark ankylosing spondylitis blood.

One entry per CDR3 protein results from TCRdb running MiXCR on the 5' RACE reads. The repertoire holds around 450,000 distinct CDR3 sequences, with about 25% as singletons. CDR1 is KGHSY, CDR2 FQNENV, per germline. The length of the CDR3 is 13 residues. Trimming removed 0 bases at V and 4 bases at J, with 6 bases between. The receptor comes from a male donor with ankylosing spondylitis. Sequenced sample: blood, either unsorted or a sorted T cell fraction (not recorded which). The V gene is TRBV16, the J gene TRBJ1-1, with D unclear. DNA for the CDR3: TGTGCCAGCAGCCAATCGAAGGTCACTGAAGCTTTCTTT. As protein: CASSQSKVTEAFF.